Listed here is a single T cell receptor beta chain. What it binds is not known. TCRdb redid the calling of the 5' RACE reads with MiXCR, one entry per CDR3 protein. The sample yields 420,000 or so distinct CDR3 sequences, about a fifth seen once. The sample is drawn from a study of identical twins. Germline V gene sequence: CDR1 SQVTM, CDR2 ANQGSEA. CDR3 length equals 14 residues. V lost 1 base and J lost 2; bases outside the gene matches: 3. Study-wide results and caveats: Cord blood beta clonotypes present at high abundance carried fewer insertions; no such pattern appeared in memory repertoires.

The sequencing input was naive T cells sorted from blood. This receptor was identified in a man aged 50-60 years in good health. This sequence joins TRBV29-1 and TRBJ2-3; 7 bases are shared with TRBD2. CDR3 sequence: CSVEGGRTTDTQYF. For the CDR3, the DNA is TGCAGCGTTGAAGGCGGGAGAACCACAGATACGCAGTATTTT.